The T cell receptor beta chain under discussion was sequenced for a study of blood T cell repertoires in COVID-19. Repertoires were generated with immunoSEQ multiplex PCR, while TCRdb's copy carries only in-frame clones and drops some. The table records 25,000 to 40,000 clones, roughly 86% of them present only once. Germline CDR1 reads MNHEY; CDR2 reads SVGEGT. V lost 3 bases to trimming and J lost 6 bases; unmatched junction nucleotides: 9. CDR3 size: 15 residues. The clonotype comes from a human donor with active COVID-19. The donor label of this sample is uncertain. The V and J genes are TRBV6-2 or TRBV6-3 and TRBJ2-7, with TRBD1 matching over 9 bases. The source material was peripheral blood. The CDR3, as DNA: TGTGCCAGCAGTTATCAACAGGGGGCGCATTCCGAGCAGTACTTC. This encodes CASSYQQGAHSEQYF.